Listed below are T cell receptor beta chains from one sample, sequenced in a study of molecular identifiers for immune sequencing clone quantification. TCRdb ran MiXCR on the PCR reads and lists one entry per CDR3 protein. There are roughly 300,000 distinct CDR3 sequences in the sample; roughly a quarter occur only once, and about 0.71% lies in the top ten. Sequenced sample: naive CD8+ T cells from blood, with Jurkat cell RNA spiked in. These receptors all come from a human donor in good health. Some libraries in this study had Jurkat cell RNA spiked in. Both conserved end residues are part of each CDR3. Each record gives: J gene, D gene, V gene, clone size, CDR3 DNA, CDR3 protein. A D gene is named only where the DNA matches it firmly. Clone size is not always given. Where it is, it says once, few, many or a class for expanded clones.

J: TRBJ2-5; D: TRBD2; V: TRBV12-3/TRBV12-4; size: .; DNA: TGTGCCAGCAGCCCTGGGACTAGCGGGGGCCAAGAGACCCAGTACTTC; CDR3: CASSPGTSGGQETQYF
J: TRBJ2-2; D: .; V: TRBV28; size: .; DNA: TGTGCCAGCAGTTTGCTAGGGGATACCGGGGTGCTGTTTTTT; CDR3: CASSLLGDTGVLFF
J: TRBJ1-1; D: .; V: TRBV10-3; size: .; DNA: TGTGCCATCAGTGAAAGGTTAGAGAACACTGAAGCTTTCTTT; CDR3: CAISERLENTEAFF
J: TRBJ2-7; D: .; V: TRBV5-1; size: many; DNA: TGCGCCAGCAGCTTGGCACCGGGGGTCGACGAGCAGTACTTC; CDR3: CASSLAPGVDEQYF
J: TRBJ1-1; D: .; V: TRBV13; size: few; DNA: TGTGCCAGCAGCTTAGTGACAGCGAACACTGAAGCTTTCTTT; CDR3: CASSLVTANTEAFF
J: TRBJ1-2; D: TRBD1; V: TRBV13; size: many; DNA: TGTGCCAGCAGCTTAGGATACAGGGGAGACTATGGCTACACCTTC; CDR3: CASSLGYRGDYGYTF
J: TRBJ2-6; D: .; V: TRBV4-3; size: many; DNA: TGCGCCAGCAGCCAAGGAGGAGGGGCCAACGTCCTGACTTTC; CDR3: CASSQGGGANVLTF
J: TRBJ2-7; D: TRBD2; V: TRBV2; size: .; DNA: TGTGCCAGCAGTGAATGGTTCGGGGGGACCTACGAGCAGTATTTC; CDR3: CASSEWFGGTYEQYF
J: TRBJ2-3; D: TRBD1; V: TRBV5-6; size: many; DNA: TGTGCCAGCAGCTTGGTCGGACAGGGACCAGATACGCAGTATTTT; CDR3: CASSLVGQGPDTQYF
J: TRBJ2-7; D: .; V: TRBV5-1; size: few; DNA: TGCGCCAGCAGCTTGATTTCCGCATACGAGCAGTACTTC; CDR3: CASSLISAYEQYF
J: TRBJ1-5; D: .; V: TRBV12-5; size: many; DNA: TGTGCTAGTGGTTTGGTACACGTGGGAAGCAATCAGCCCCAGCATTTT; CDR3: CASGLVHVGSNQPQHF
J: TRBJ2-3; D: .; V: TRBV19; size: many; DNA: TGTGCCACCTCTGGTCTAGCGAGACTTCAGGATACGCAGTATTTT; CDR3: CATSGLARLQDTQYF
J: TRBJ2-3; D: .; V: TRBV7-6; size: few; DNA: TGTGCCAGCAGCCCGTACGGCGGGAGCACAGATACGCAGTATTTT; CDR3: CASSPYGGSTDTQYF
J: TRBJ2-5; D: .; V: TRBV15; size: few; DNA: TGTGCCACCAGCCGAGCGGGTCCCAACCCCATGGAGACCCAGTACTTC; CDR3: CATSRAGPNPMETQYF
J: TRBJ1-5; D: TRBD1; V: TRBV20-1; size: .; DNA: TGCAGTCTCAGGGGGGGCGGGGATCAGCCCCAGCATTTT; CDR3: CSLRGGGDQPQHF
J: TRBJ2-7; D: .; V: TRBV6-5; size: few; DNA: TGTGCCAGCAGTTACTCTGGAGGGGCGTACGACGAGCAGTACTTC; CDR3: CASSYSGGAYDEQYF
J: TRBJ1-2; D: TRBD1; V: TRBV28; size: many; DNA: TGTGCCAGAACGACAGGGGGAATCTATGGCTACACCTTC; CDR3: CARTTGGIYGYTF
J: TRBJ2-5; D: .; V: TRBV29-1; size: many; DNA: TGCAGCGTTGCCGATTCGCAAGAGACCCAGTACTTC; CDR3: CSVADSQETQYF
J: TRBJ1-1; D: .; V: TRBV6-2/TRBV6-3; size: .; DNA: TGTGCCAGCAGTTACTCCGGGGACCCAAACACTGAAGCTTTCTTT; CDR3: CASSYSGDPNTEAFF
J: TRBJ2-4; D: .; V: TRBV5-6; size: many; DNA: TGTGCCAGCAGCTTTGGACTGAATCAGTACTTC; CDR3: CASSFGLNQYF
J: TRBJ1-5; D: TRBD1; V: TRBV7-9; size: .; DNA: TGTGCCAGCAGCTCGACAGGGGGCGATCAGCCCCAGCATTTT; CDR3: CASSSTGGDQPQHF
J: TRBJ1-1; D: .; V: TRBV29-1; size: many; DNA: TGCAGCGTCCGGACCTCGAACACTGAAGCTTTCTTT; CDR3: CSVRTSNTEAFF
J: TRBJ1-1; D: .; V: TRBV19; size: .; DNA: TGTGCCAGTAGTATGGGATTGCACGCTGAAGCTTTCTTT; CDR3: CASSMGLHAEAFF
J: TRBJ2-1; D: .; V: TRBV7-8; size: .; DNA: TGTGCCAGCAGCTTAGGGACAGTCTACAATGAGCAGTTCTTC; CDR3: CASSLGTVYNEQFF
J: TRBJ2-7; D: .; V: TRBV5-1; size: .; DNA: TGCGCCAGCAGCCCGCCGCGATACGAGCAGTACTTC; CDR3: CASSPPRYEQYF
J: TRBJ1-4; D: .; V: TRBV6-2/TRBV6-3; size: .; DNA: TGTGCCAGCAGTACAGACTCGGGACGGCTCAATGAAAAACTGTTTTTT; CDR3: CASSTDSGRLNEKLFF
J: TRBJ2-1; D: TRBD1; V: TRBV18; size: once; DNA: TGTGCCAGCCCACCGCTGACAGGGATCCCCTACAATGAGCAGTTCTTC; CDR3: CASPPLTGIPYNEQFF
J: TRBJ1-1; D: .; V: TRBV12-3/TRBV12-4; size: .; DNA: TGTGCCAGCAGTTTTTACTACGACACTGAAGCTTTCTTT; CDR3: CASSFYYDTEAFF
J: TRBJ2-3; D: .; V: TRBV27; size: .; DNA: TGTGCCAACAGGTACAGATACACAGATACGCAGTATTTT; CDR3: CANRYRYTDTQYF
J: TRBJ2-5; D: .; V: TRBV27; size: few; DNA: TGTGCCAGCAGTTTAACCAACCAAGAGACCCAGTACTTC; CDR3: CASSLTNQETQYF
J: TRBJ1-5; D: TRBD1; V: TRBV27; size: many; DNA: TGTGCCAGCAGGCTGACAGGGGCCAATCAGCCCCAGCATTTT; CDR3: CASRLTGANQPQHF
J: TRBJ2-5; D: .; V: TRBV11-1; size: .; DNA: TGTGCCAGCAGCGGTTGGTACCAAGAGACCCAGTACTTC; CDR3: CASSGWYQETQYF
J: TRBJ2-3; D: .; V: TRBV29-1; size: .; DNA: TGCAGCGTTCGCGAGGGGATGGGAAATACGCAGTATTTT; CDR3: CSVREGMGNTQYF
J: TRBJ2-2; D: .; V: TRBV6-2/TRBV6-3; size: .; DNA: TGTGCCAGCGTTTCCCGGACCGGGGAGCTGTTTTTT; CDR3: CASVSRTGELFF
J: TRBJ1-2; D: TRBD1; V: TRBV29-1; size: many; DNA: TGCAGCACCAGGACAGGGGCCGCTAACTATGGCTACACCTTC; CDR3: CSTRTGAANYGYTF
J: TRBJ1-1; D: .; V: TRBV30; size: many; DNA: TGTGCCTGGAGTGTAGCAGGGAACACTGAAGCTTTCTTT; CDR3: CAWSVAGNTEAFF
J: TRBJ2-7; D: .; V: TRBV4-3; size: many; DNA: TGCGCCAGCAGCCAAGGTCAGGGGAAGACCTACGAGCAGTACTTC; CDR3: CASSQGQGKTYEQYF
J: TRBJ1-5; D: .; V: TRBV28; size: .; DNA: TGTGCCAGCAGTTTAAGTTTCGGAGTTGGGGACATAAATCAGCCCCAGCATTTT; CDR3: CASSLSFGVGDINQPQHF
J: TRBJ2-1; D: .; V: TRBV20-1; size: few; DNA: TGCAGTGTTCCGGGACTCTTCATTGGCCCCGTTCCGGGGGAGCAGTTCTTC; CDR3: CSVPGLFIGPVPGEQFF
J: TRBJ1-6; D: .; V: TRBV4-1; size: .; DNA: TGCGCCAGCAGCCAAGATCCCGGGTCGATGCCCTATAATTCACCCCTCCACTTT; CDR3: CASSQDPGSMPYNSPLHF
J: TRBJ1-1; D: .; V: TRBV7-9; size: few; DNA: TGTGCCAGCAGCTTAGCGGTGGGGAGTAGGAACACTGAAGCTTTCTTT; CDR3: CASSLAVGSRNTEAFF
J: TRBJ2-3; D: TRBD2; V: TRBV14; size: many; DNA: TGTGCCAGCAGCCATCTGCCCCCAACTAGCGGGAGCGGGTATACGCAGTATTTT; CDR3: CASSHLPPTSGSGYTQYF